A single sample is the source of the 26 T cell receptor beta chains below, sequenced in a study of vaccination effects on CD4 cells after COVID-19. The repertoire was sequenced with immunoSEQ multiplex PCR; TCRdb's copy has only in-frame clones and lacks some. The sample comprises around 23,000 clones, roughly 76% of which are singletons, and 7% to 10% rests with the top ten. Ahead of sequencing, the ViraFEST assay grew antigen-specific CD4+ T cells using viral peptide pools. Subsequent to a culture period of 10 to 11 days, CD4+ T cells were isolated. Participants were vaccinated with two doses of either the BNT162b2 or mRNA-1273 vaccine. Their target antigens are unknown. Source: CD4+ T cells from PBMCs cultured with HCoV-229E spike peptides, taken after COVID-19 vaccination. Receptor source: a human donor who received a COVID-19 vaccine.

This clone was detected once. The rearrangement uses TRBV19 and TRBJ2-5; D gene uncertain. CDR1 is LNHDA, CDR2 SQIVND, per germline (reference sequence). V was shortened by 6 bases and J by 4 bases, with 21 bases between the two germline ends. This CDR3 is 16 amino acids long. CDR3 in amino acids: CASSPPGEGSGETQYF. The DNA of the CDR3 is TGTGCCAGTAGCCCACCCGGAGAAGGGTCTGGAGAGACCCAGTACTTC.

V usage is TRBV29-1 and J usage is TRBJ1-3; D is ambiguous. Germline V gives CDR1 SQVTM, CDR2 ANQGSEA. V was pared by 7 bases and J by 0 bases, with 10 bases between. The CDR3 totals 13 residues. The CDR3 loop is CSAQGYSGNTIYF. The CDR3 DNA follows: TGCAGCGCCCAAGGTTACTCTGGAAACACCATATATTTT. The variable domain in full, completed from reference TRBV29-1 and TRBJ1-3, reads SAVISQKPSRDICQRGTSLTIQCQVDSQVTMMFWYRQQPGQSLTLIATANQGSEATYESGFVIDKFPISRPNLTFSTLTVSNMSPEDSSIYLCSAQGYSGNTIYFGEGSWLTVV.

The V gene is TRBV5-4, the J gene TRBJ2-7, with 9 bases aligning to TRBD1. The CDR3 length is 16 residues. Germline lookup yields CDR1 SGHNT and CDR2 YYREEE (reference sequence). Trimming cost V 0 bases and J 0 bases; bases outside gene matches: 4. The CDR3 here is CASSLAGQGSSYEQYF. The CDR3 coding sequence is TGTGCCAGCAGCTTGGCGGGACAGGGAAGCTCCTACGAGCAGTACTTC.

The rearrangement uses TRBV11-2 and TRBJ2-5; 11 nucleotides agree with TRBD2. The CDR3 extends over 16 amino acids. Germline CDR1 is SGHAT and CDR2 is FQNNGV. J lost 4 bases, V lost 5 bases, and 9 bases had no gene match. CDR3 sequence: CASSPLAGGRRETQYF. As DNA, the CDR3 is TGTGCCAGCAGCCCTCTAGCGGGAGGAAGAAGAGAGACCCAGTACTTC. Supplemented by reference TRBV11-2 and TRBJ2-5, the full variable domain reads EAGVAQSPRYKIIEKRQSVAFWCNPISGHATLYWYQQILGQGPKLLIQFQNNGVVDDSQLPKDRFSAERLKGVDSTLKIQPAKLEDSAVYLCASSPLAGGRRETQYFGPGTRLLVL.

The J gene is TRBJ1-5, the V gene TRBV10-2; D gene uncertain. The CDR3 length is 16 residues. V was pared by 0 bases and J by 7 bases, with 16 bases between. The V gene's germline CDR1 is WSHSY and CDR2 SAAADI. The CDR3 region is CASSESGMRYAQPQHF. The CDR3 DNA sequence: TGCGCCAGCAGTGAGTCGGGTATGCGGTACGCGCAGCCCCAGCATTTT.

The rearrangement uses TRBV4-1 and TRBJ2-7, with 13 nucleotides matching TRBD2. V lost 5 bases, J lost 6 bases, and 10 bases stayed unmatched. There are 16 residues in the CDR3. CDR1 MGHRA and CDR2 YSYEKL come from the germline V gene. In nucleotides, the CDR3 is TGCGCCAGCAGCTCTTGGACTAGCGGGAGTACGGTCGAGCAGTACTTC. It translates to CASSSWTSGSTVEQYF.

The chain combines TRBV5-4 with TRBJ2-2, with 8 bases identical to TRBD1. The CDR3 is 16 amino acids. The ends lost 0 bases at V and 3 bases at J; junction bases unmatched: 4. Germline CDR1 reads SGHNT; CDR2 reads YYREEE (reference sequence). CDR3 bases: TGTGCCAGCAGCTTGGCCGGGACAGGCGACACCGGGGAGCTGTTTTTT. It is translated as CASSLAGTGDTGELFF. Variable domain in full (rest from reference TRBV5-4 and TRBJ2-2): ETGVTQSPTHLIKTRGQQVTLRCSSQSGHNTVSWYQQALGQGPQFIFQYYREEENGRGNFPPRFSGLQFPNYSSELNVNALELDDSALYLCASSLAGTGDTGELFFGEGSRLTVL.

This chain uses TRBV5-8 with TRBJ1-2; no definite D call. Germline-derived CDR1 and CDR2 are SGHTS and YDEGEE. V was cut by 2 bases and J by 5 bases, with 1 base left in between. The CDR3 consists of 10 residues. The CDR3 DNA sequence: TGTGCCAGCAGCTTATATGGCTACACCTTC. Protein product: CASSLYGYTF.

The V and J genes are TRBV7-9 and TRBJ1-2; TRBD1 agrees at 7 bases. Germline CDR1 is SEHNR and CDR2 is FQNEAQ (reference sequence). The CDR3 spans 14 residues. The J segment lost 3 bases and the V segment lost 5 bases, leaving 6 bases of the junction unmatched. The CDR3 protein is CASSPGTDYYGYTF. The CDR3 region has the DNA TGTGCCAGCAGCCCCGGGACAGACTACTATGGCTACACCTTC.

Only a few counts were recorded for this clone. This chain uses TRBV6-5 with TRBJ1-5; D remains ambiguous. With 6 bases removed from V and 0 bases from J, the gap between germline ends came to 12 bases. The CDR3 loop spans 15 amino acids. Germline loops: CDR1 MNHEY, CDR2 SVGAGI. The CDR3 sequence is CASSRFPFSNQPQHF. The CDR3 DNA reads TGTGCCAGCAGCAGGTTCCCCTTTAGCAATCAGCCCCAGCATTTT.

The J gene is TRBJ1-2, the V gene TRBV4-2; D is undetermined. The CDR3 contains 16 residues. V lost 1 base, J lost 0 bases, and 12 bases lay in between. Germline-derived CDR1 and CDR2 are LGHNA and YNFKEQ. The CDR3 bases are TGTGCCAGCAGCCAAGGCGTAGGTTACTCTAACTATGGCTACACCTTC. Residues: CASSQGVGYSNYGYTF.

The genes are TRBV6-4 and TRBJ1-2; TRBD1 is a possible D gene (6 bases). This CDR3 spans 15 amino acids. Trimming removed 0 bases at V and 2 bases at J, with 10 bases between. Germline V gene lookup returns CDR1 MRHNA and CDR2 SNTAGT. The CDR3 is CASSDSGTLNYGYTF. CDR3 sequence (DNA): TGTGCCAGCAGTGACTCCGGGACACTGAACTATGGCTACACCTTC.

The chain combines TRBV18 with TRBJ2-5, with 7 bases matching TRBD1. The junction had 4 bases not matched to a gene; V was cut back by 4 bases and J by 5 bases. The germline V gene has CDR1 KGHSH and CDR2 LQKENI. This CDR3 spans 13 amino acids. CDR3: CASSRDRLETQYF. CDR3 nucleotide sequence: TGTGCCAGCTCACGGGACAGATTGGAGACCCAGTACTTC.

The chain joins TRBV6-5 to TRBJ2-7; 10 bases line up with TRBD2. This CDR3 comprises 15 residues. Germline trimming cut 6 bases from V and 6 bases from J; bases unmatched to any gene: 11. Germline CDR1 is MNHEY and CDR2 is SVGAGI. This CDR3 is CASRPGTSDSFEQYF. Here the CDR3 DNA reads TGTGCCAGCAGACCCGGGACTAGCGACTCATTCGAGCAGTACTTC.

On this clone itself: The sample carries other DNA sequences with the same CDR3. This sequence joins TRBV18 and TRBJ2-6; D unclear. Trimming removed 1 base from V and 3 bases from J, with 4 bases in between. This CDR3 comprises 14 residues. The V gene's germline CDR1 is KGHSH and CDR2 LQKENI. CDR3: CASSPRRGANVLTF. The DNA of the CDR3 is TGTGCCAGCTCACCACGACGTGGGGCCAACGTCCTGACTTTC.

The rearrangement joins TRBV5-8 to TRBJ1-5, with a possible D match to TRBD1 (6 bases). The germline V and J ends were trimmed by 0 bases and 0 bases, with 13 bases remaining between them. The CDR3 contains 17 residues. Germline V CDR1 and CDR2: SGHTS, YDEGEE. CDR3 bases: TGTGCCAGCAGCTTGGAACTGGGACATAGTAGCAATCAGCCCCAGCATTTT. Translation gives CASSLELGHSSNQPQHF.

The chain links TRBV2 to TRBJ2-7; D ambiguous. The CDR3 covers 14 residues. Germline lookup yields CDR1 SNHLY and CDR2 FYNNEI. The V and J ends lost 0 bases and 9 bases respectively, with 15 bases between them. Written as DNA, the CDR3 is TGTGCCAGCAGTGAAGCGCGTCAGCTCACGACGCAGTACTTC. Its translation is CASSEARQLTTQYF.

This chain uses TRBV2 with TRBJ1-6; D is perhaps TRBD1 (6 bases). This CDR3 contains 16 residues. Trimming pared 1 base from V and 6 bases from J, leaving 13 bases between. The germline gives CDR1 SNHLY, CDR2 FYNNEI. For the CDR3, the DNA is TGTGCCAGCAGTGAAGGGGGGGGCGGCCTTAATTCACCCCTCCACTTT. Amino acids: CASSEGGGGLNSPLHF.

The rearrangement uses TRBV6-1 and TRBJ1-2, with unresolved D. Trimming pared 3 bases from V and 7 bases from J, leaving 15 bases between. CDR1 is MNHNS and CDR2 is SASEGT in the germline V gene. The CDR3 covers 14 residues. The CDR3 bases are TGTGCCAGCAGTGAGGAGGGCAGGTTCCGTGGCTACACCTTC. This gives the protein CASSEEGRFRGYTF.

The V call is TRBV4-2, the J call TRBJ2-3, with 9 nucleotides matching TRBD2. Germline loops: CDR1 LGHNA, CDR2 YNFKEQ. CDR3 length equals 16 residues. J gave up 0 bases and V 4 bases, and 5 bases lay outside the gene matches. The CDR3 nucleotides read TGTGCCAGCAGCCCGACTAGCGGCACTAGCACAGATACGCAGTATTTT. It codes for CASSPTSGTSTDTQYF.

This sequence joins TRBV4-1 and TRBJ2-2; possibly TRBD2 for D (6 bases). Germline V CDR1 and CDR2: MGHRA, YSYEKL. V was clipped by 8 bases and J by 6 bases, with 19 bases between them. This CDR3 region has 15 residues. The CDR3 region has the DNA TGCGCCAGCGGACGTGGCGGGACGGCCTCCGGGGAGCTGTTTTTT. Translated, it gives CASGRGGTASGELFF.

The chain recombines TRBV5-1 with TRBJ1-1, with D perhaps TRBD1 (5 bases). Trimming removed 4 bases from V and 4 bases from J, with 14 bases in between. This CDR3 has 14 residues. Germline values: CDR1 SGHRS, CDR2 YFSETQ. The CDR3 loop reads CASSVGEFVTEAFF. CDR3 in DNA: TGCGCCAGCAGCGTAGGGGAGTTTGTCACTGAAGCTTTCTTT.

The V gene is TRBV10-3, the J gene TRBJ1-1; maybe TRBD1 (5 bases). The CDR3 is 12 residues long. Trimming removed 3 bases at V and 8 bases at J, with 10 bases between. The germline V gene encodes CDR1 ENHRY and CDR2 SYGVKD. The CDR3 bases are TGTGCCATCAGTGACGGGGGAGTGGAAGCTTTCTTT. It codes for CAISDGGVEAFF.

The genes are TRBV24-1 and TRBJ1-4; 9 bases are shared with TRBD1. The CDR3 is made up of 15 amino acids. V dropped 5 bases and J dropped 8; count of bases not matched to a gene: 8. Germline values: CDR1 KGHDR, CDR2 SFDVKD. The CDR3 loop is CATSAPDRGDEKLFF. CDR3 sequence (DNA): TGTGCCACCAGTGCCCCCGACAGGGGGGACGAAAAACTGTTTTTT.

The J gene is TRBJ2-1, the V gene TRBV10-2, with 8 bases identical to TRBD1. CDR3 length: 16 residues. Germline V lookup: CDR1 WSHSY, CDR2 SAAADI. V lost 6 bases, J lost 4 bases, and 11 bases stayed unmatched. The CDR3: CASRDGQGIGYNEQFF. As DNA, the CDR3 is TGCGCCAGCAGGGACGGACAGGGTATCGGGTACAATGAGCAGTTCTTC.

V gene TRBV27 combines with J gene TRBJ1-1; D gene uncertain. V lost 4 bases to trimming and J lost 1 base, with 7 bases between them. Germline lookup yields CDR1 MNHEY and CDR2 SMNVEV (reference sequence). The CDR3 covers 13 residues. CDR3 sequence: CASSSRRNTEAFF. CDR3 nucleotide sequence: TGTGCCAGCAGTTCTCGCAGGAACACTGAAGCTTTCTTT.